The present T cell receptor (beta chain) was sequenced within a study of T cells in Graves' hyperthyroidism and ophthalmopathy. Hyperthyroidism was newly diagnosed in patients aged 18 to 65 (duration under 2 months). Each diagnosis drew on symptoms, thyroxine, TRAb, thyroid ultrasound and orbital computed tomography findings. Notes on the study in general: From stable hyperthyroidism, ophthalmopathy was set apart by a 13 V-J model.

TCR beta CDR3 regions were amplified from RNA transcripts. HTBI primers were the set used in a first-round RT-PCR of the TCR CDR3. TCRdb reprocessed the multiplex PCR reads via MiXCR and lists one record per CDR3 protein. This sample has roughly 630,000 distinct CDR3 sequences; more than 15% occur once, and the top ten carry around 7.5%. Comment on this clonotype: What it recognizes is unknown.

The specimen was blood. The source of this sequence is a woman aged 30 to 39 with Graves' hyperthyroidism.

The chain's CDR3 is CASGRDSSREKLFF. CDR3 nucleotide sequence: TGTGCCAGCGGCCGGGACAGCAGCCGGGAAAAACTGTTTTTT. V gene TRBV6-2 or TRBV6-3 combines with J gene TRBJ1-4, with 7 bases fitting TRBD1. V trimming: 8 bases; J trimming: 8 bases; junction bases outside the gene matches: 11. CDR3 length: 14 amino acids. In germline, CDR1 is MNHEY, CDR2 SVGEGT.